A single sample gave rise to the 28 T cell receptor beta chains below, sequenced in a study of T-cell memory formation after mild COVID-19. Each CDR3 protein gets one entry after TCRdb re-called the 5' RACE reads with MiXCR. The sample contains 400,000 to 500,000 distinct CDR3 sequences, roughly 26% of which appear only once. Source material: PBMCs or a T cell subset sorted from them (not recorded which). The receptors were gathered from an adult woman who had mild COVID-19 (a few samples of this study predate the infection). Cell type and time point are not known.

V is TRBV7-6 and J is TRBJ2-7, with D uncertain. V lost 2 bases to trimming and J lost 5 bases, with 13 bases between them. CDR3 length: 14 amino acids. Germline V gives CDR1 SGHVS, CDR2 FNYEAQ. CDR3 nucleotide sequence: TGTGCCAGCAGCTTATTCGACGCCTCTGACGAGCAGTACTTC. Translation: CASSLFDASDEQYF.

This chain joins TRBV15 and TRBJ2-7, with D possibly being TRBD1 or TRBD2 (5 bases each). V shed 1 base and J shed 3 bases, with 13 bases lying between them. Germline V gene lookup returns CDR1 LNHNV and CDR2 YYDKDF (reference sequence). The CDR3 consists of 15 residues. The CDR3 loop reads CATSRVGGGGYEQYF. The CDR3 DNA reads as TGTGCCACCAGCAGAGTTGGGGGTGGGGGCTACGAGCAGTACTTC.

In this sample, this clonotype turned up a few times. The chain joins TRBV4-2 to TRBJ2-2, with 10 bases lining up with TRBD2. Germline V lookup: CDR1 LGHNA, CDR2 YNFKEQ. The CDR3 has 16 residues. V was clipped by 0 bases and J by 6 bases; unmatched bases: 4. CDR3 DNA: TGTGCCAGCAGCCAAGATCGGAGCGGGGGGGCCGGGGAGCTGTTTTTT. Its protein is CASSQDRSGGAGELFF.

The gene calls are TRBV11-3 and TRBJ2-3; D ambiguous. CDR1 SGHNT and CDR2 YENEEA come from the germline V gene. The V end lost 5 bases, the J end lost 4 bases, and 10 bases lay between the germline ends. The CDR3 sequence is 13 residues long. As DNA, the CDR3 is TGTGCCAGCAGCCGAGAGAGCGCAGATACGCAGTATTTT. The encoded protein is CASSRESADTQYF.

The sample holds a few counts of this clonotype. The chain combines TRBV20-1 with TRBJ2-4; TRBD2 matches 14 bases. Germline V lookup: CDR1 DFQATT, CDR2 SNEGSKA (reference sequence). The CDR3 is 21 residues long. The V gene end was trimmed by 2 bases and the J gene end by 0 bases; junction bases not matched to a gene: 15. The DNA of the CDR3 is TGCAGTGCTAGATCTGCCCTTTTAGGGACTAGCGGGAGAATAGCCAAAAACATTCAGTACTTC. This translates into CSARSALLGTSGRIAKNIQYF.

This clonotype has a handful of counts. This rearrangement joins TRBV29-1 to TRBJ2-6; no reliable D call. CDR1 SQVTM and CDR2 ANQGSEA come from the germline V gene. The V and J ends lost 0 bases and 4 bases respectively, with 7 bases between them. The CDR3 spans 14 residues. The chain's CDR3 is CSVEDVRGANVLTF. Written as DNA, the CDR3 is TGCAGCGTTGAAGATGTCCGGGGGGCCAACGTCCTGACTTTC.

This clonotype was found a few times. The rearrangement links TRBV6-2 or TRBV6-3 to TRBJ2-1; maybe TRBD1 (5 bases). Trimming left V 8 bases short and J 6 bases short, with 8 bases between. CDR1 is MNHEY, CDR2 SVGEGT, per germline. The CDR3 runs 11 residues. The CDR3 nucleotides read TGTGCCAGCGACCAGGGCAATGAGCAGTTCTTC. Protein product: CASDQGNEQFF.

This clonotype was detected once. The rearrangement uses TRBV5-4 and TRBJ2-3; D might be TRBD1 (5 bases). The CDR3 sequence is 17 residues long. V lost 4 bases to trimming and J lost 1 base, with 19 bases between them. The germline gives CDR1 SGHNT, CDR2 YYREEE (reference sequence). CDR3 sequence reads: CASSPPPRERRTDTQYF. CDR3 in DNA: TGTGCCAGCAGCCCCCCCCCCAGGGAAAGGCGCACAGATACGCAGTATTTT.

This clonotype was counted only a few times. The chain is built from TRBV5-6 and TRBJ1-1; 10 nucleotides agree with TRBD1. CDR3 length equals 14 residues. V lost 5 bases, J lost 1 base, and 2 bases stayed unmatched. The germline gives CDR1 SGHDT, CDR2 YYEEEE. The CDR3 spells CASRRQGANTEAFF. CDR3 in DNA: TGTGCCAGCAGGCGACAGGGGGCGAACACTGAAGCTTTCTTT.

The genes are TRBV12-3 or TRBV12-4 and TRBJ2-2, with TRBD2 matching over 7 bases. The CDR3 covers 15 residues. Germline trimming cut 1 base from V and 5 bases from J; bases unmatched to any gene: 4. The CDR3 loop reads CASSLGRGVTGELFF. As DNA, the CDR3 is TGTGCCAGCAGTTTAGGACGGGGGGTAACCGGGGAGCTGTTTTTT.

This clonotype was found once. The V gene is TRBV19, the J gene TRBJ1-1; D call uncertain. V lost 2 bases and J 8 bases, leaving 18 bases between the germline ends. The CDR3 spans 15 residues. Germline CDR1 LNHDA, CDR2 SQIVND (reference sequence). This chain's CDR3 is CASSISLRWRDEAFF. CDR3 DNA sequence: TGTGCCAGTAGTATATCCCTAAGGTGGAGAGACGAAGCTTTCTTT.

In its sample, this clonotype was seen a few times. The J gene is TRBJ1-2, the V gene TRBV24-1, with 10 bases identical to TRBD1. Trimming cost V 3 bases and J 6 bases; bases outside gene matches: 6. Germline V gene sequence: CDR1 KGHDR, CDR2 SFDVKD. CDR3 length: 15 amino acids. The CDR3 is CATSDAGTGVNGYTF. DNA for the CDR3: TGTGCCACCAGTGATGCCGGGACAGGGGTCAATGGCTACACCTTC.

The V and J genes are TRBV11-2 and TRBJ2-7; D remains unclear. The V and J ends lost 5 bases and 2 bases respectively, with 10 bases between them. Germline V gene data show CDR1 as SGHAT and CDR2 as FQNNGV. The CDR3 extends over 13 amino acids. This CDR3 is CASSLGPTYEQYF. CDR3 nucleotides: TGTGCCAGCAGCCTGGGCCCTACCTACGAGCAGTACTTC.

This clonotype was recorded a few times. The chain carries TRBV10-3 and TRBJ2-1; D not certain. This CDR3 has 12 residues. V was pared by 2 bases and J by 8 bases, with 7 bases between. Germline V lookup: CDR1 ENHRY, CDR2 SYGVKD. The CDR3 DNA reads TGTGCCATCAGTGAGCCAAACTATGAGCAGTTCTTC. Its protein product is CAISEPNYEQFF.

The rearrangement links TRBV9 to TRBJ2-2; D remains unclear. V lost 3 bases to trimming and J lost 6 bases, with 9 bases between them. Germline CDR1 SGDLS, CDR2 YYNGEE. CDR3 size: 13 residues. CDR3 nucleotides: TGTGCCAGCAGCGCAGAAGCTCCCGGGGAGCTGTTTTTT. This gives the protein CASSAEAPGELFF.

This clonotype was seen more than once but under ten times. The chain is built from TRBV20-1 and TRBJ2-2; D is unresolved. Between the trimmed V and J ends, which lost 1 base and 4 bases, there was a span of 10 bases. The CDR3 has 14 amino acids. Germline loops: CDR1 DFQATT, CDR2 SNEGSKA (reference sequence). CDR3 nucleotide sequence: TGCAGTGCTAGAGGCCCGGAAAGCACCGGGGAGCTGTTTTTT. The encoded protein is CSARGPESTGELFF.

The genes are TRBV27 and TRBJ1-5; unclear D gene. The CDR3 length is 12 residues. Trimming left V 3 bases short and J 6 bases short, with 6 bases between. Looked up from germline, CDR1 is MNHEY and CDR2 is SMNVEV (reference sequence). DNA for the CDR3: TGTGCCAGCAGTTTTCACGGTCAGCCCCAGCATTTT. It yields the protein CASSFHGQPQHF.

This clonotype was found a few times. The gene calls are TRBV7-9 and TRBJ2-3, with 11 nucleotides matching TRBD2. The V segment lost 7 bases and the J segment 1 base; nucleotides outside the gene matches: 4. Germline V gives CDR1 SEHNR, CDR2 FQNEAQ (reference sequence). This CDR3 has 15 amino acids. CDR3 coding DNA: TGTGCCAGCACCATTAGCGGGAGGGGCACAGATACGCAGTATTTT. Protein: CASTISGRGTDTQYF.

This clonotype was counted only a few times. The genes are TRBV12-3 or TRBV12-4 and TRBJ1-1; D unclear. The V end was cut by 5 bases, the J end by 1 base, with 14 bases between. CDR3 length equals 15 residues. The CDR3 spells CASSRPGRWNTEAFF. CDR3 DNA: TGTGCCAGCAGTCGCCCGGGGAGATGGAACACTGAAGCTTTCTTT.

The gene calls are TRBV11-1 and TRBJ1-1, with 7 positions matching TRBD1. CDR3 length: 15 amino acids. The V gene's germline CDR1 is SGHAT and CDR2 FQDESV (reference sequence). Trimming cost V 1 base and J 4 bases; bases outside gene matches: 6. The CDR3 loop is CASSLDRGRGTEAFF. The DNA for the CDR3 is TGTGCCAGCAGCTTAGACAGGGGCCGGGGCACTGAAGCTTTCTTT. Using reference TRBV11-1 and TRBJ1-1 for the parts outside the CDR3, the full variable domain is EAEVAQSPRYKITEKSQAVAFWCDPISGHATLYWYRQILGQGPELLVQFQDESVVDDSQLPKDRFSAERLKGVDSTLKIQPAELGDSAMYLCASSLDRGRGTEAFFGQGTRLTVV.

This clonotype was counted between two and nine times. V is TRBV12-3 or TRBV12-4 and J is TRBJ2-5; D may be TRBD1 or TRBD2 (5 bases each). V dropped 5 bases and J dropped 4 bases, with 14 bases sitting between them. The CDR3 consists of 14 residues. The CDR3 region has the DNA TGTGCCAGCAGTCGGGACGGTTATGGAGAGACCCAGTACTTC. It translates to CASSRDGYGETQYF.

The genes are TRBV7-8 and TRBJ2-1; TRBD2 matches 14 bases. The V gene end was trimmed by 4 bases and the J gene end by 7 bases; junction bases not matched to a gene: 12. This CDR3 has 18 residues. Germline CDR1 and CDR2: SGHVS and FQNEAQ. CDR3 coding DNA: TGTGCCAGCAGCTCCCGTATTGGACTAGCGGGAGGTGCAAATGAGCAGTTCTTC. Amino acids: CASSSRIGLAGGANEQFF.

There are a few counts of this clonotype. This chain links TRBV5-1 with TRBJ1-3; D unclear. There are 15 residues in the CDR3. Germline CDR1 and CDR2: SGHRS and YFSETQ. V was pared by 3 bases and J by 3 bases, with 13 bases between. CDR3 DNA sequence: TGCGCCAGCAGCTGGGGATGGGGTAATGGAAACACCATATATTTT. Its protein product is CASSWGWGNGNTIYF.

The chain uses TRBV5-1 and TRBJ2-1; 10 nucleotides line up with TRBD2. With 2 bases clipped from V and 10 bases from J, the junction kept 9 bases outside the gene matches. This CDR3 comprises 15 residues. The germline V gene encodes CDR1 SGHRS and CDR2 YFSETQ. CDR3 amino acids: CASSFGTSVVGEQFF. CDR3 in DNA: TGCGCCAGCAGCTTTGGGACTAGCGTCGTCGGAGAGCAGTTCTTC.

Here the CDR3 reads CASSLEVAGYTGELFF. The CDR3 DNA reads as TGTGCCAGCAGCTTAGAGGTAGCGGGGTACACCGGGGAGCTGTTTTTT. The chain couples TRBV11-2 to TRBJ2-2; 8 bases line up with TRBD2. Germline V lookup: CDR1 SGHAT, CDR2 FQNNGV. The J segment lost 3 bases and the V segment lost 0 bases, leaving 3 bases of the junction unmatched. The CDR3 consists of 16 residues.

This chain uses TRBV20-1 with TRBJ2-7, with TRBD1 matching 7 bases. Losses at the gene ends were 2 bases for V and 4 bases for J; bases not matched to a gene: 8. CDR3 size: 14 residues. In germline, CDR1 is DFQATT, CDR2 SNEGSKA (reference sequence). This chain's CDR3 is CSARPPGQRYEQYF. DNA for the CDR3: TGCAGTGCTAGACCTCCGGGACAGAGATACGAGCAGTACTTC.

This clonotype has a handful of counts. V gene TRBV7-2 combines with J gene TRBJ2-5, with unresolved D. This CDR3 is 12 amino acids long. Trimming left V 5 bases short and J 7 bases short, with 11 bases between. Germline CDR1 reads SGHTA; CDR2 reads FQGNSA. In DNA form, the CDR3 reads TGTGCCAGCAGCCCCCCCACCAGGACCCAGTACTTC. Its protein is CASSPPTRTQYF.

This clonotype has just a few counts. The chain is built from TRBV24-1 and TRBJ2-1, with 10 bases matching TRBD2. Germline trimming cut 2 bases from V and 5 bases from J; bases unmatched to any gene: 5. This CDR3 is 16 amino acids long. CDR1 and CDR2 from the germline V gene are KGHDR and SFDVKD. CDR3 loop: CATSDSSAGGHNEQFF. The CDR3 region has the DNA TGTGCCACCAGTGATTCCTCAGCGGGAGGGCACAATGAGCAGTTCTTC.